This section outlines one T cell receptor beta chain sequence together with its context. These data are taken from a study of T cell changes during pregnancy in multiple sclerosis. V shed 2 bases and J shed 5 bases, with 15 bases lying between them. From germline, CDR1 is SGHRS and CDR2 YFSETQ. The CDR3 consists of 15 residues. The assay was immunoSEQ multiplex PCR, and TCRdb's table has in-frame clones only and misses some. Counted here are approximately 60,000 clones, 85% to 95% occurring once; the ten biggest clones make up 3.5% to 4.5%. This clonotype originated in a female donor in good health, enrolled as a control in a pregnancy study. The input for sequencing was peripheral blood, taken after pregnancy. This chain uses TRBV5-1 with TRBJ2-3; D perhaps matches TRBD2 (6 bases). Here the CDR3 reads CASSFRSGVIDTQYF. The CDR3 DNA reads TGCGCCAGCAGCTTTAGGTCGGGAGTAATAGATACGCAGTATTTT.